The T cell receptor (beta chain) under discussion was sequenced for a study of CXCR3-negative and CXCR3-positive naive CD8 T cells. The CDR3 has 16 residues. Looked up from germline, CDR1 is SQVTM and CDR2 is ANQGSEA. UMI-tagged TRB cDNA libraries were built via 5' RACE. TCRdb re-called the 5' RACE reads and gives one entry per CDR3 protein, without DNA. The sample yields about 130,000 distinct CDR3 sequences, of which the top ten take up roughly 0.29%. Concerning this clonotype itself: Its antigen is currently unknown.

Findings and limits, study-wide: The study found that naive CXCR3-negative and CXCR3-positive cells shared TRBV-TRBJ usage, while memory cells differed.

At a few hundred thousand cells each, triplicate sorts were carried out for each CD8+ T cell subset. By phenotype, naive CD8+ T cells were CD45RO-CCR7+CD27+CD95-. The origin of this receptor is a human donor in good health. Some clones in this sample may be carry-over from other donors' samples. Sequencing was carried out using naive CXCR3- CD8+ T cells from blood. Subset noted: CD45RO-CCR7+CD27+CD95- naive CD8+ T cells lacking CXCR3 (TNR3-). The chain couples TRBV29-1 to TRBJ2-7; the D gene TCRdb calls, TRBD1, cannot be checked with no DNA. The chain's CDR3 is CSVDGTEDKNSYEQYF.